These 4 T cell receptor beta chains came from one sample sequenced in a study of OX40 agonist ivuxolimab in advanced cancers. Only in-frame clones appear in the TCRdb table, and some are missing; sequencing was by immunoSEQ multiplex PCR. The sample has some 58,000 clones, roughly 87% seen once. The sequencing here drew on CD4+ or CD8+ T cells sorted from blood, taken in a trial of the OX40 agonist ivuxolimab. These receptors were obtained from an adult with an advanced solid tumor such as melanoma, head and neck, liver or kidney cancer.

The CDR3: CASSTGTGAVTGELFF. CDR3 DNA sequence: TGTGCCAGCAGCACCGGAACAGGGGCGGTCACCGGGGAGCTGTTTTTT. This rearrangement joins TRBV5-4 to TRBJ2-2; 7 bases are a match to TRBD1. Germline V gene data show CDR1 as SGHNT and CDR2 as YYREEE (reference sequence). Trimming at V came to 4 bases and at J to 4 bases, leaving 10 bases not matched to a gene. CDR3 length: 16 residues.

Of note for this clone: Other DNA sequences from this sample encode an identical CDR3 as well. V is TRBV5-6 and J is TRBJ1-2; D gene uncertain. Deletions cut 3 bases from V and 6 bases from J, with 12 bases between. CDR3 length: 13 residues. Germline-derived CDR1 and CDR2 are SGHDT and YYEEEE. CDR3 sequence reads: CASSYGQDDGYTF. The CDR3 region has the DNA TGTGCCAGCAGCTACGGGCAGGATGATGGCTACACCTTC. Together with reference TRBV5-6 and TRBJ1-2, the CDR3 gives the full variable domain: DAGVTQSPTHLIKTRGQQVTLRCSPKSGHDTVSWYQQALGQGPQFIFQYYEEEERQRGNFPDRFSGHQFPNYSSELNVNALLLGDSALYLCASSYGQDDGYTFGSGTRLTVV.

DNA of the CDR3: TGTGCCAGCAGCTTAATTCCTAGCGGAGGCCCAGATACGCAGTATTTT. Translating it yields CASSLIPSGGPDTQYF. The gene calls are TRBV7-3 and TRBJ2-3; 7 nucleotides agree with TRBD2. The CDR3 runs 16 residues. J lost 4 bases, V lost 1 base, and 8 bases had no gene match. Germline lookup yields CDR1 SGHTA and CDR2 FQGTGA.

The genes are TRBV5-1 and TRBJ2-7; maybe TRBD1 (7 bases). Germline CDR1 reads SGHRS; CDR2 reads YFSETQ. This CDR3 spans 14 amino acids. The germline V and J ends were trimmed by 3 bases and 5 bases, with 15 bases remaining between them. DNA for the CDR3: TGCGCCAGCAGCTCCGTGACAGGGAGGAACGAGCAGTACTTC. This encodes CASSSVTGRNEQYF.